This T cell receptor beta chain was recovered during a study of T cells expressing NK-cell markers. CDR1 is SGHNT, CDR2 YENEEA, per germline. The CDR3 runs to 13 residues. Concerning this clonotype: The antigen remains unidentified.

With UMIs, 5'RACE template switching was used to make TCR beta cDNA. TCRdb reanalyzed the 5' RACE reads and collapses them to one entry per CDR3 protein, without DNA. The table lists about 390,000 distinct CDR3 sequences. Broader study findings: NKG2C+ dominant clonotype frequencies in 6 or 7 donors were roughly 1.0-7.5% of CD8+ T cells. Clones of NKG2C+ T cells that had expanded were of unclear HCMV specificity.

The gene calls are TRBV11-3 and TRBJ1-1; TCRdb designates TRBD1, a call that cannot be tested without DNA. This TCR came from a woman aged 45-65 years in good health. Sequencing was carried out using blood T cells: a sorted CD56 or NKG2C T cell subset, CD4+ or CD8+ T cells, or bulk PBMC T cells (not recorded which). The CDR3 loop reads CASSGGWGTEAFF.